The source of this TCR beta chain is a study of blood T cell repertoires in COVID-19. Study as a whole: Material from acute and convalescent COVID-19 was sourced from the United States, Italy and Spain. PBMCs, B-cell-depleted T cells, or T cells provided the cDNA or gDNA that made up the material.

V shed 4 bases and J 6 bases; nucleotides not matched to a gene: 5. CDR3 length: 12 residues. The germline CDR1 and CDR2 sequences are SQVTM and ANQGSEA. Per the authors' pipeline: Estimation of nucleated cell counts relied on the amplification of reference gene primers. Profiled with immunoSEQ multiplex PCR; TCRdb holds only in-frame clones, not every one. The V and J calls and the clone size are those of that table, but D and trimming were determined from the DNA. This table holds about 200,000 clones, around 86% found once. This receptor was obtained from a man aged 55 to 70 who had recovered from COVID-19. The chain links TRBV29-1 to TRBJ1-1; 7 bases agree with TRBD1. The material sequenced was peripheral blood. CDR3 in DNA: TGCAGCGTTGTGCGTCAGGGGGCTGAAGCTTTCTTT. This codes for CSVVRQGAEAFF.